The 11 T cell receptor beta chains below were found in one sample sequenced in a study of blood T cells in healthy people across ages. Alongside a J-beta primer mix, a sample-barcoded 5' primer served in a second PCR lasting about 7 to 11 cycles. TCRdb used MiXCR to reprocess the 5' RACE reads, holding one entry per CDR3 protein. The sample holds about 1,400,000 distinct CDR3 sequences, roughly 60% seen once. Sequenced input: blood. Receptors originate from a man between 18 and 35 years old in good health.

CDR3 DNA sequence: TGCAGTGCTATCACAGGGGATAGTTGGTCCAAAAACATTCAGTACTTC. Translation: CSAITGDSWSKNIQYF. The rearrangement joins TRBV20-1 to TRBJ2-4; 7 bases fit TRBD1. With 4 bases clipped from V and 2 bases from J, the junction kept 11 bases outside the gene matches. The germline V gene encodes CDR1 DFQATT and CDR2 SNEGSKA (reference sequence). This CDR3 contains 16 residues.

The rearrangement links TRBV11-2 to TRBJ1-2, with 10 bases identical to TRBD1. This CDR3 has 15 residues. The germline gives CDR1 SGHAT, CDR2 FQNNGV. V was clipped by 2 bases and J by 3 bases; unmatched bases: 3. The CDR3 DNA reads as TGTGCCAGCAGCTTAAGGGGGACAGGGGACTATGGCTACACCTTC. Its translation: CASSLRGTGDYGYTF.

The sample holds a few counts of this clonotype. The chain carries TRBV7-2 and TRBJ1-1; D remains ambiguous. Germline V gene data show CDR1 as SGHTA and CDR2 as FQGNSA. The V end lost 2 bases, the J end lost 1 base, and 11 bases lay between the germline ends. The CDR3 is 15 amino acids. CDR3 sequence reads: CASSLSIQTNTEAFF. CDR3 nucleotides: TGTGCCAGCAGCTTATCGATTCAGACGAACACTGAAGCTTTCTTT.

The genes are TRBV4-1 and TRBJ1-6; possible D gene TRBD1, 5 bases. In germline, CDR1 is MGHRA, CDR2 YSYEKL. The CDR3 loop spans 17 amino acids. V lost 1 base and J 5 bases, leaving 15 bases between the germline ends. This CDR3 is CASSQGAGTRDNSPLHF. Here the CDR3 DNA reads TGCGCCAGCAGCCAAGGGGCCGGGACTCGAGATAATTCACCCCTCCACTTT.

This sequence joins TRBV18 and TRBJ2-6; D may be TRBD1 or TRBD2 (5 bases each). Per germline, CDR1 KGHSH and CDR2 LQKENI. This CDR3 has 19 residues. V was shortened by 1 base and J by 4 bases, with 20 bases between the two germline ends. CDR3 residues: CASSPRSGPVLLGANVLTF. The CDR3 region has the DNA TGTGCCAGCTCACCACGATCGGGACCTGTCCTCTTAGGGGCCAACGTCCTGACTTTC.

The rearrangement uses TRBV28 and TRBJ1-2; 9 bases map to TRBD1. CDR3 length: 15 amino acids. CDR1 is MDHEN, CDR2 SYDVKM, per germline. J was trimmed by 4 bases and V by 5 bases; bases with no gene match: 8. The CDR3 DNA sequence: TGTGCCAGCAGTCCCCCGGACAGGGGAACCTATGGCTACACCTTC. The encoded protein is CASSPPDRGTYGYTF.

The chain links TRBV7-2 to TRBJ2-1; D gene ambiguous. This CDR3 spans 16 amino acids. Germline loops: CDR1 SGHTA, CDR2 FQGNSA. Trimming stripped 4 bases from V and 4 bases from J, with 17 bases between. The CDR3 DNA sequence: TGTGCCAGCAGCTCGGTCATAAGGGAAAAGTACAATGAGCAGTTCTTC. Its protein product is CASSSVIREKYNEQFF.

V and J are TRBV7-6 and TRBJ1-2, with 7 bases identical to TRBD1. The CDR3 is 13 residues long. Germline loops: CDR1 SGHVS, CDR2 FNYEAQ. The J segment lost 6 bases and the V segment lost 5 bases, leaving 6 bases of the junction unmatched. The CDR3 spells CASSPLTGNGYTF. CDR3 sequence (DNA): TGTGCCAGCAGCCCTTTGACAGGGAATGGCTACACCTTC.

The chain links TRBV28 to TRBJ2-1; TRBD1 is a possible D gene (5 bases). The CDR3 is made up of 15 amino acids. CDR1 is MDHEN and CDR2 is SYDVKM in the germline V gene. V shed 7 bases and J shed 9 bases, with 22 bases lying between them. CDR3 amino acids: CASKAGEQVSREQFF. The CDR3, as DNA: TGTGCCAGCAAGGCCGGAGAACAGGTCTCGCGTGAGCAGTTCTTC.

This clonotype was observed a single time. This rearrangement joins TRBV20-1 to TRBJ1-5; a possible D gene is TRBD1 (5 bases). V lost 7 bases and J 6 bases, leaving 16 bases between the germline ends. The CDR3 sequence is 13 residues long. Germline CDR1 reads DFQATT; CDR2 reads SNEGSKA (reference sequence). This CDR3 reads CSGQGSRGQPQHF. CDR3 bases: TGCAGTGGGCAGGGTTCCCGCGGTCAGCCCCAGCATTTT.

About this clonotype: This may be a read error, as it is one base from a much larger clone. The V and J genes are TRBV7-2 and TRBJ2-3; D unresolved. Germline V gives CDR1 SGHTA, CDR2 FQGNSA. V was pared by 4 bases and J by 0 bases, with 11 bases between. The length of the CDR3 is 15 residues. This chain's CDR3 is CASSSATPSTDTQYF. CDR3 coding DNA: TGTGCCAGCAGCTCGGCGACCCCTAGCACAGATACGCAGTATTTT.